Sequencing of this T cell receptor beta chain was carried out in a study of T cell responses to AZD1222 COVID-19 vaccine. General study results and limits: Mostly white British, mostly female donors; authors suggested clonal diversity may be underestimated.

This CDR3 has 17 amino acids. V trimming: 0 bases; J trimming: 6 bases; junction bases outside the gene matches: 9. The V gene's germline CDR1 is LNHDA and CDR2 SQIVND (reference sequence). This clone was seen more than once but under ten times. Antigen specificity is unknown. Clones were sequenced by immunoSEQ multiplex PCR, and TCRdb holds only the in-frame ones, with some missing. The profile shows around 120,000 clones, roughly 93% of them singletons. The sequence was collected from an adult in good health. Sequenced here: peripheral blood, sampled on day 0 of AZD1222 vaccination. The chain combines TRBV19 with TRBJ1-5; 9 bases match TRBD1. The CDR3 reads CASSIDLRTGVGQPQHF. In nucleotides, the CDR3 is TGTGCCAGTAGTATAGACCTCCGGACAGGGGTGGGTCAGCCCCAGCATTTT.